The source of this T cell receptor (beta chain) is a study of technical replicates of blood from several donors. Germline trimming cut 0 bases from V and 5 bases from J; bases unmatched to any gene: 12. Germline V gene lookup returns CDR1 LGHNA and CDR2 YSLEER. The CDR3 length is 17 residues. Measured with immunoSEQ multiplex PCR; TCRdb has only the in-frame clones, and not every one. The data show approximately 70,000 clones, about 91% seen once. The sequence came from a human donor in good health. V and J are TRBV4-3 and TRBJ1-2; TRBD1 matches 7 bases. The specimen was T cells isolated from PBMCs. The chain's CDR3 is CASSQDGTASNYYGYTF. DNA of the CDR3: TGCGCCAGCAGCCAAGATGGGACAGCAAGTAATTATTATGGCTACACCTTC.